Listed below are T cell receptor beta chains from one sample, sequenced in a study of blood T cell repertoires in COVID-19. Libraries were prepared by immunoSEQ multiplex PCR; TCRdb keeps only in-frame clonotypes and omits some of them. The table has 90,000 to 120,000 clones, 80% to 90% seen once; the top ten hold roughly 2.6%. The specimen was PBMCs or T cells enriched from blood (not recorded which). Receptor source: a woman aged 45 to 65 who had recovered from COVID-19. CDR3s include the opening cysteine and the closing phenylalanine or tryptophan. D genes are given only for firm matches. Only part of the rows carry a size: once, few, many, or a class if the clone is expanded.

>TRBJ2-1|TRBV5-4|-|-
CASSLGYYNEQFF
TGTGCCAGCAGCTTGGGCTATTACAATGAGCAGTTCTTC
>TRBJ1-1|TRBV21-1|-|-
CASSTRDTTKKMNTEAFF
TGTGCCAGCAGCACCCGGGACACAACCAAAAAAATGAACACTGAAGCTTTCTTT
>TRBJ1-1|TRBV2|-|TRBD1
CAFVGTGVNTEAFF
TGTGCCTTCGTGGGGACAGGGGTGAACACTGAAGCTTTCTTT
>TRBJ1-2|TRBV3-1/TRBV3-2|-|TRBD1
CASSWDSSNYGYTF
TGTGCCAGCAGCTGGGACAGCTCTAACTATGGCTACACCTTC
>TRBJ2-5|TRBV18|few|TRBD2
CASSPPGSGVSETQYF
TGTGCCAGCTCACCACCGGGTAGCGGGGTTTCAGAGACCCAGTACTTC
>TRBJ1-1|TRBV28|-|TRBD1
CASKGQRTEAFF
TGTGCCAGCAAGGGACAGCGCACTGAAGCTTTCTTT
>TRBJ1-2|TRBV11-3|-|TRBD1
CASSLRGRQGVYGYTF
TGTGCCAGCAGCTTAAGAGGGCGGCAGGGGGTTTATGGCTACACCTTC
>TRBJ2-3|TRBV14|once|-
CASSQVIAGKATDTQYF
TGTGCCAGCAGCCAGGTGATTGCGGGGAAAGCAACAGATACGCAGTATTTT
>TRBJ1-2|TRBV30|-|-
CAWSHGYGYTF
TGTGCCTGGAGTCACGGCTATGGCTACACCTTC
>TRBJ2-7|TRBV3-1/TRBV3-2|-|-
CASSPTDGGEQYF
TGTGCCAGCAGCCCTACGGACGGGGGCGAGCAGTACTTC
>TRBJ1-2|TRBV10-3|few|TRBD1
CAIARTGAQANYGYTF
TGTGCCATCGCCCGGACAGGGGCCCAAGCTAACTATGGCTACACCTTC
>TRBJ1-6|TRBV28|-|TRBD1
CASRPRQGVGNSPLHF
TGTGCCAGCAGGCCAAGACAGGGGGTCGGCAATTCACCCCTCCACTTT
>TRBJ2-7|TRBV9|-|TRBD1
CASSVGQGAYEQYF
TGTGCCAGCAGCGTAGGACAGGGCGCCTACGAGCAGTACTTC
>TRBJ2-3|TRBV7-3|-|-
CASSLGGSRTDTQYF
TGTGCCAGCAGCTTGGGTGGGAGTCGGACAGATACGCAGTATTTT
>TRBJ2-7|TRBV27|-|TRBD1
CASSPHRDRPDLYEQYF
TGTGCCAGCAGTCCCCACCGGGACAGGCCTGACCTCTACGAGCAGTACTTC
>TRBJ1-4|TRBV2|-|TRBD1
CASSEAGTGDSRLFF
TGTGCCAGCAGTGAAGCGGGGACAGGGGACTCTCGACTGTTTTTT
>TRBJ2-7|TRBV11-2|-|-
CASSRDISYEQYF
TGTGCCAGCAGCCGGGACATATCCTACGAGCAGTACTTC
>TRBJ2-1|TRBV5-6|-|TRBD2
CASSPKSGRPSYNEQFF
TGTGCCAGCAGCCCAAAGAGCGGGAGGCCCTCCTACAATGAGCAGTTCTTC
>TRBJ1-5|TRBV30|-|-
CAVGAGVGSNQPQHF
TGTGCCGTTGGAGCCGGTGTTGGTTCCAATCAGCCCCAGCATTTT
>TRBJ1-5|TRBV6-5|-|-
CASSYGTAAQPQHF
TGTGCCAGCAGTTACGGTACCGCGGCCCAGCCCCAGCATTTT
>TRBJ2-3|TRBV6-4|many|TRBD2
CASSDGSGSTDTQYF
TGTGCCAGCAGTGACGGTAGCGGGAGCACAGATACGCAGTATTTT
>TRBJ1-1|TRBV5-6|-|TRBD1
CASSSPGQGRRTEAFF
TGTGCCAGCAGCTCGCCCGGACAGGGGAGAAGGACTGAAGCTTTCTTT
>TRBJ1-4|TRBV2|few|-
CASTPGLSTNEKLFF
TGTGCCAGCACGCCAGGGCTTTCAACTAATGAAAAACTGTTTTTT
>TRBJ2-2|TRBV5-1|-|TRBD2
CASSLAWASGRLGDTGELFF
TGCGCCAGCAGCTTGGCCTGGGCTAGCGGGAGGCTCGGGGACACCGGGGAGCTGTTTTTT
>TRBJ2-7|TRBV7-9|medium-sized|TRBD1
CASSRRQGRSYEQYF
TGTGCCAGCAGCCGCAGACAGGGGCGCTCCTACGAGCAGTACTTC
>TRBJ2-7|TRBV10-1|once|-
CASQGLGEQYF
TGCGCCAGCCAGGGGTTAGGGGAGCAGTACTTC
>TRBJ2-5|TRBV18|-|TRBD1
CASSRTGSLETQYF
TGTGCCAGCTCACGGACAGGGTCTTTAGAGACCCAGTACTTC
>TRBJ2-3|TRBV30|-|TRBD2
CAWAVGLAGGPGGDTQYF
TGTGCCTGGGCCGTGGGGCTAGCGGGAGGGCCCGGGGGAGATACGCAGTATTTT
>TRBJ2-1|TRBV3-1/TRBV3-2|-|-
CASSQRQRQIYNEQFF
TGTGCCAGCAGCCAACGACAGAGACAGATCTACAATGAGCAGTTCTTC
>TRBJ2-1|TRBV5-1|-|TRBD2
CASSLAPSGGEGEQFF
TGCGCCAGCAGCTTGGCCCCAAGCGGGGGGGAGGGAGAGCAGTTCTTC
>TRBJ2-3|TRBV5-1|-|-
CASSATGTGADTQYF
TGCGCCAGCAGCGCAACCGGGACGGGGGCAGATACGCAGTATTTT
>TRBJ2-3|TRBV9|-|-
CASSVGQNTDTQYF
TGTGCCAGCAGCGTAGGACAGAACACAGATACGCAGTATTTT
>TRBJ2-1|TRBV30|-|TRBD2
CAWSVGGYNEQFF
TGTGCCTGGAGTGTGGGGGGGTACAATGAGCAGTTCTTC
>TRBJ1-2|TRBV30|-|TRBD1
CAFRDRGRGYGYTF
TGTGCCTTCCGGGACAGGGGGCGCGGCTATGGCTACACCTTC
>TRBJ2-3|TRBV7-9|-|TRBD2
CASSRAGGQDTQYF
TGTGCCAGCAGCCGAGCGGGGGGGCAGGATACGCAGTATTTT
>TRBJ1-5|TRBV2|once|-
CASTGYSNQPQHF
TGTGCCAGCACAGGGTATAGCAATCAGCCCCAGCATTTT
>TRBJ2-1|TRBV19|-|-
CASSIGSSYNEQFF
TGTGCCAGTAGTATAGGTAGCTCCTACAATGAGCAGTTCTTC
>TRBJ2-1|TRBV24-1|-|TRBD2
CATRRGLAENNEQFF
TGTGCCACCAGAAGAGGACTAGCGGAGAACAATGAGCAGTTCTTC
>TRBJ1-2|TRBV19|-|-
CASRGATFGYTF
TGTGCCAGTAGGGGGGCGACTTTTGGCTACACCTTC
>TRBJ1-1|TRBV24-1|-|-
CATRGANTEAFF
TGTGCCACCAGGGGGGCGAACACTGAAGCTTTCTTT